This T cell receptor beta chain stems from a study of blood T cells in healthy people across ages. A second PCR of about 7 to 12 cycles used a sample-barcoded 5' primer and a J-beta primer mix. TCRdb passed the 5' RACE reads through MiXCR, listing each CDR3 protein once. The sample includes hundreds of thousands of distinct CDR3 sequences, roughly 56% of them seen just once. The CDR3 consists of 17 residues. Germline CDR1 and CDR2: SGHAT and FQNNGV. The V end lost 4 bases, the J end lost 0 bases, and 18 bases lay between the germline ends. V is TRBV11-2 and J is TRBJ1-2, with D possibly TRBD1 on 6 matching bases. The clonotype was recovered from a man in his forties in good health. The sample taken for sequencing was blood. For the CDR3, the DNA is TGTGCCAGCAGCTCCACTCGACAGGAGAGGGCTAACTATGGCTACACCTTC. Amino acids: CASSSTRQERANYGYTF.